This TCR beta chain stems from a study of cytomegalovirus exposure and HLA in healthy donors. The CDR3 runs to 14 residues. CDR1 is MNHEY, CDR2 SMNVEV, per germline (reference sequence). V lost 1 base, J lost 2 bases, and 0 bases stayed unmatched. Overall study results and limits: The study listed roughly 160 cytomegalovirus-associated TCR beta chains.

Produced via immunoSEQ multiplex PCR; TCRdb's table is partial and in-frame only. Found here are about 130,000 clones, 90% to 95% of them singletons; the top ten hold roughly 1.2%. Concerning this clone: Antigen: not known.

The rearrangement joins TRBV27 to TRBJ2-7, with TRBD1 identical over 9 bases. The receptor's source is a young woman in good health and CMV-seronegative. Source material: PBMCs. This chain's CDR3 is CASSLWDRAYEQYF. CDR3 coding DNA: TGTGCCAGCAGTTTATGGGACAGGGCCTACGAGCAGTACTTC.